A single TCR beta chain is shown here with its context. The antigen remains unidentified. The data stem from a study of identical twins. This CDR3 is built from 14 residues. J lost 9 bases, V lost 9 bases, and 7 bases had no gene match. In germline, CDR1 is SNHLY, CDR2 FYNNEI. Study-wide points: Not following the same donors, the study drew its conclusions from cross-sectional statistical analysis. Twins' excess sharing was less marked for out-of-frame beta sequences.

Using its own MiXCR run on the 5' RACE reads, TCRdb lists one record per CDR3 protein. The sample lists around 490,000 distinct CDR3 sequences, approximately 20% seen once, with approximately 0.48% in the top ten. These sequences were also reported in another study, on yellow fever vaccine responses in identical twins.

V usage is TRBV2 and J usage is TRBJ2-1; 14 bases agree with TRBD2. This TCR was sampled from a woman younger than 30 in good health. The sequencing sample was made of CD4+ T cells sorted from blood. The DNA of the CDR3 is TGTGCCAGGGTCGGGACTAGCGGGAGTAGTGAGCAGTTCTTC. This gives the protein CARVGTSGSSEQFF. The entire variable domain, with the rest obtained from reference TRBV2 and TRBJ2-1, is as follows: EPEVTQTPSHQVTQMGQEVILRCVPISNHLYFYWYRQILGQKVEFLVSFYNNEISEKSEIFDDQFSVERPDGSNFTLKIRSTKLEDSAMYFCARVGTSGSSEQFFGPGTRLTVL.